One sample yielded the 14 T cell receptor beta chains listed below, sequenced in a study of blood T cell repertoires in COVID-19. Assay: immunoSEQ multiplex PCR; the TCRdb copy retains only in-frame clones and omits some. Altogether 120,000 to 150,000 clones are present, 80% to 90% being singletons, with the ten largest covering 13%. Source material: peripheral blood. The receptor source for this set is a man between 18 and 29 years old with COVID-19, enrolled during active disease.

The chain uses TRBV18 and TRBJ1-1; 7 bases line up with TRBD1. CDR1 is KGHSH, CDR2 LQKENI, per germline. CDR3 length: 16 amino acids. The J segment lost 2 bases and the V segment lost 6 bases, leaving 12 bases of the junction unmatched. CDR3 amino acids: CASSENLQGINTEAFF. DNA for the CDR3: TGTGCCAGCTCGGAAAATTTACAGGGGATTAACACTGAAGCTTTCTTT.

The V and J genes are TRBV5-4 and TRBJ2-7, with 8 bases aligning to TRBD2. CDR1 and CDR2 (germline): SGHNT, YYREEE (reference sequence). J gave up 9 bases and V 4 bases, and 15 bases lay outside the gene matches. The CDR3 runs to 15 residues. This CDR3 is CASSLVASGRRVQYF. The DNA for the CDR3 is TGTGCCAGCAGCCTGGTCGCTAGCGGGCGGCGGGTGCAGTACTTC.

The chain combines TRBV2 with TRBJ1-1, with TRBD1 as a possible D gene (5 bases). Germline CDR1 reads SNHLY; CDR2 reads FYNNEI. CDR3 length: 15 amino acids. V lost 5 bases and J lost 4, with 17 bases in between. The CDR3 sequence: CASSRQGLVGTEAFF. For the CDR3, the DNA is TGTGCCAGCAGTCGTCAGGGCCTGGTGGGCACTGAAGCTTTCTTT.

The chain carries TRBV15 and TRBJ2-1, with D possibly TRBD2 on 5 matching bases. Germline V gene data show CDR1 as LNHNV and CDR2 as YYDKDF (reference sequence). Trimming took off 5 bases at V and 2 bases at J, with 16 bases between the two ends. The CDR3 runs 16 residues. The CDR3 bases are TGTGCCACCAGCCCCAAGAGCGGAGCCACCTACAATGAGCAGTTCTTC. Protein sequence: CATSPKSGATYNEQFF. Looking up the rest from reference TRBV15 and TRBJ2-1 gives the full variable domain: DAMVIQNPRYQVTQFGKPVTLSCSQTLNHNVMYWYQQKSSQAPKLLFHYYDKDFNNEADTPDNFQSRRPNTSFCFLDIRSPGLGDTAMYLCATSPKSGATYNEQFFGPGTRLTVL.

The genes are TRBV28 and TRBJ2-5; 15 bases line up with TRBD2. Germline CDR1 MDHEN, CDR2 SYDVKM. The CDR3 covers 17 residues. J gave up 4 bases and V 6 bases, and 9 bases lay outside the gene matches. The CDR3 region is CASRVLGLAGGRETQYF. CDR3 DNA: TGTGCCAGCAGAGTCCTGGGACTAGCGGGAGGACGAGAGACCCAGTACTTC.

The chain combines TRBV19 with TRBJ2-1; 13 nucleotides line up with TRBD2. With 6 bases clipped from V and 7 bases from J, the junction kept 6 bases outside the gene matches. CDR1 and CDR2 from the germline V gene are LNHDA and SQIVND (reference sequence). The CDR3 is 15 residues long. The CDR3 sequence is CASSLWGLAGNEQFF. CDR3 bases: TGTGCCAGTAGCCTCTGGGGACTAGCGGGGAATGAGCAGTTCTTC. The full variable domain, in which reference TRBV19 and TRBJ2-1 provide the parts outside the CDR3, is DGGITQSPKYLFRKEGQNVTLSCEQNLNHDAMYWYRQDPGQGLRLIYYSQIVNDFQKGDIAEGYSVSREKKESFPLTVTSAQKNPTAFYLCASSLWGLAGNEQFFGPGTRLTVL.

The chain combines TRBV4-1 with TRBJ1-4, with D unclear. Trimming stripped 3 bases from V and 5 bases from J, with 7 bases between. The germline gives CDR1 MGHRA, CDR2 YSYEKL. The CDR3 sequence is 13 residues long. The CDR3 DNA reads TGCGCCAGCAGCCAGCGACTCAATGAAAAACTGTTTTTT. It codes for CASSQRLNEKLFF.

The chain joins TRBV14 to TRBJ2-5; 8 bases fit TRBD2. J lost 4 bases, V lost 4 bases, and 8 bases had no gene match. Germline V gene lookup returns CDR1 SGHDN and CDR2 FVKESK. The CDR3 length is 15 residues. Here the CDR3 reads CASSRNLAGGETQYF. The CDR3 DNA follows: TGTGCCAGCAGCCGCAATCTGGCGGGGGGAGAGACCCAGTACTTC.

The J gene is TRBJ2-1, the V gene TRBV4-2, with TRBD2 matching 8 bases. The germline CDR1 and CDR2 sequences are LGHNA and YNFKEQ. The CDR3 has 16 residues. The ends lost 1 base at V and 4 bases at J; junction bases unmatched: 6. CDR3 sequence: CASSQGHSGTYNEQFF. The CDR3 DNA reads TGTGCCAGCAGCCAAGGGCATAGCGGGACTTACAATGAGCAGTTCTTC.

The chain joins TRBV28 to TRBJ1-2; 7 nucleotides agree with TRBD1. Germline V gene lookup returns CDR1 MDHEN and CDR2 SYDVKM. The CDR3 runs 19 residues. The ends lost 5 bases at V and 4 bases at J; junction bases unmatched: 22. This CDR3 is CASSPPQGQVLTKTYGYTF. In nucleotides, the CDR3 is TGTGCCAGCAGTCCCCCCCAAGGACAGGTGTTAACAAAAACCTATGGCTACACCTTC.

The V and J genes are TRBV28 and TRBJ2-4, with 11 nucleotides matching TRBD2. V lost 3 bases, J lost 8 bases, and 6 bases stayed unmatched. The CDR3 covers 15 residues. CDR1 and CDR2 from the germline V gene are MDHEN and SYDVKM. The CDR3, as DNA: TGTGCCAGCAGTTTTGAAACTAGCGGGAGTGACATTCAGTACTTC. Its translation: CASSFETSGSDIQYF.

The rearrangement joins TRBV6-5 to TRBJ2-7; possible D gene TRBD1, 5 bases. V lost 6 bases and J 6 bases, leaving 12 bases between the germline ends. Germline CDR1 reads MNHEY; CDR2 reads SVGAGI. The CDR3 extends over 12 amino acids. The CDR3: CASRLTVGEQYF. DNA of the CDR3: TGTGCCAGCAGGTTGACAGTCGGCGAGCAGTACTTC.

The genes are TRBV28 and TRBJ1-2; TRBD1 is a possible D gene (6 bases). CDR3 length: 17 amino acids. V shed 3 bases and J shed 1 base, with 18 bases lying between them. CDR1 MDHEN and CDR2 SYDVKM come from the germline V gene. Here the CDR3 DNA reads TGTGCCAGCAGTTTGGTGTTGGGAACAGGGTTTAACTATGGCTACACCTTC. Translated: CASSLVLGTGFNYGYTF.

V and J are TRBV24-1 and TRBJ2-1; TRBD2 matches 7 bases. The J segment lost 15 bases and the V segment lost 1 base, leaving 8 bases of the junction unmatched. This CDR3 contains 13 residues. CDR1 is KGHDR, CDR2 SFDVKD, per germline. CDR3 loop: CATSDLYLGTTFF. In DNA, the CDR3 is TGTGCCACCAGTGATTTATATTTGGGGACTACGTTCTTC.